This T cell receptor beta chain is drawn from a study of cytomegalovirus exposure and HLA in healthy donors listed by TCRdb under 2017. Background on the whole study: According to an earlier analysis of 587 of the donors, about 180 million T cells yielded roughly 100 million unique TCR beta sequences and around 300 Gb of sequence data. An early release covering just under 650 HLA-typed donors comprised 300 to 350 gigabases of sequencing data and approximately 80 million unique TCR sequences. Among the roughly 380 genotyped donors, approximately 76% belonged to the genetic ancestry cluster associated with self-reported Caucasian donors. The aim of the study was to test whether cataloging public T cell receptors could identify signatures of past pathogen exposure. The T cell repertoires of some 670 subjects were profiled by immunosequencing and related to cytomegalovirus serostatus. A separate validation cohort of roughly 130 different subjects was used in addition to the approximately 670-subject first cohort. To predict cytomegalovirus infection status, the study brought together high-throughput TCR immunosequencing, statistical association of individual TCRs with disease status, and machine learning. A later analysis re-analyzed previously published TCR beta repertoires from several hundred donors and added high-resolution HLA genotyping to study TCR occurrence patterns. Rather than drawing on any new phenotypic data, the later analysis identified candidate immune exposures from TCR beta sequences and the way those sequences occurred across donors. In an earlier analysis of roughly 540 of the donors, high-throughput TCR beta sequencing was used to judge whether each TCR beta V gene segment behaved as functional or pseudogenic. Donor age, sex, ethnicity and CMV serostatus were compiled alongside the repertoire data. A later genetic analysis used genome-wide SNP genotypes for 398 of the 666 donors, treating that subset as a discovery cohort. All discovery cohort repertoires had been generated on a single sequencing platform. Class I and class II HLA loci were covered by the typing at four-digit resolution. The number of typed donors differed by locus: roughly 629-640 for A, B, C, DRB1 and DQB1; about 520 for DQA1; 606 for DPA1; and around 470 for DPB1. A few DR-DQ haplotypes were treated as single units for association and clustering because of strong linkage in the cohort. Among around 400 genotyped donors of the cohort, an average of about 240,000 unique TCR beta nucleotide sequences were sequenced per donor, 15% to 20% of them non-productive.

The cohort was made up of under 800 healthy bone marrow donors. Cohort members were all nominally healthy when sampled, although unrecorded immune exposures were likely present. The donor tested CMV seronegative, placing the donor among the 350 to 400 seronegative members of the cohort. Every donor gave a peripheral blood sample, and the peripheral blood mononuclear cells from that sample were used for TCR beta sequencing. Genomic DNA was extracted from the blood cell samples with the Qiagen DNeasy Blood Extraction Kit. General study outcomes and caveats: In a later genetic analysis, fewer N-insertions in productive TCRs were reported among donors in an Asian-associated ancestry cluster than the roughly 700-donor mean. The presence/absence analyses assumed that sequencing depth was roughly uniform across donors, and that assumption may not be true. In a later analysis, HLA-associated TCR beta chains showed more clonal expansion and lower generation probabilities than non-associated chains that were equally common. A few of the identified cytomegalovirus-associated TCR beta chains were confirmed in vitro to be specific for cytomegalovirus antigens. Some IMGT-functional V segments, including TRBV6-2 and TRBV6-3, could not be distinguished by the 87-base-pair reads and were therefore excluded. Immune exposure information for the cohort was limited to CMV serostatus. When HLA alleles, especially DR and DQ, strongly co-occurred, TCR associations were difficult to assign to individual alleles. The authors suggested that the approach could potentially be extended to other disease states and immunological phenotypes. In an earlier analysis of approximately 590 of the donors, most TCR beta V segments appeared in productive rearrangements about 90% or about 30% of the time, broadly matching IMGT annotations. In a later genetic analysis, a missense DCLRE1C variant was associated with V-gene and J-gene trimming of TCR beta chains, and the association was replicated in an independent cohort. Most TCR sequences were observed very rarely across donors, whereas some public TCRs were present in many individuals. A later analysis found that TCR association rates varied across HLA loci, with DRB1 alleles showing the most associated TCRs and HLA-C alleles the fewest. According to a later analysis, parvovirus B19, influenza, CMV and Epstein-Barr virus appeared linked to several top co-occurrence clusters. Most CMV-associated TCR beta chains appeared to be HLA-restricted in a later analysis, and the HLA associations seemed to be driven largely by CMV exposure. In both the original and validation cohorts, the classifier was reported to diagnose cytomegalovirus status with high specificity and sensitivity. At a false discovery rate of 0.05, a later analysis linked around 15,000 TCR beta sequences to specific HLA alleles. The sequencing pipeline was judged likely to have produced a cluster of highly shared sequence variants as a technical artifact. A further reported finding was that TCR beta sequences accurately predicted the HLA-A and HLA-B alleles for most subjects in the first cohort. Only TCR beta chains were sequenced in this cohort, and the absence of alpha or paired-chain data limited detectable features. Because counts were too low, 15 to 20 rarely observed V segments, including chromosome 9 orphons, were left out of the earlier analysis of about 500 of the donors. The study gave a list of 150 to 200 TCR beta chains associated with cytomegalovirus. Because HLA typing was unavailable for some donors at each locus, only the typed subset was used in association tests. Correlated functional status among segregating V segments might reflect linkage disequilibrium, but an unknown experimental factor could not be ruled out.

This clone has just a few counts. The clone's antigen remains unknown. No per-base quality is available; no much larger clone lies one base away. After removal of 4 bases from V and 7 bases from J, the junction retains 6 bases not matched to a gene. CDR1 is given as LGHNA and CDR2 as YNFKEQ, both from the germline V gene. The CDR3 starts with the cysteine, ends with the phenylalanine, and has 15 residues. Only the CDR3 DNA is retained, 45 bases long and in frame from the first base. Library creation used the immunoSEQ multiplex PCR assay. For the multiplex PCR, a mixture combining 60 forward primers for TCR Vbeta segments and 13 reverse primers for TCR Jbeta segments was used. The CDR3 region of rearranged TCR beta genes was amplified from genomic DNA with a multiplex PCR assay. The Illumina HiSeq System was used to sequence the amplified TCR beta libraries as 87-base-pair reads. The study's own analysis went as follows. A later analysis tallied some 79 million unique TCR beta chains across the approximately 670 repertoires, and about 10 million of those chains were shared by two or more donors. A nearest-neighbor algorithm error-corrected the raw reads and collapsed the reads into unique sequences, merging closely related sequences to remove PCR and sequencing errors. To assign V, D and J gene segments, CDR3 sequences were aligned to IMGT reference sequences. For a sequence to be retained, a match of at least six nucleotides was required to both a V gene segment and a J gene segment. Rearrangements were classified as productive when the CDR3 lacked stop codons and remained in frame with V and J, and all other rearrangements were classified as non-productive. CDR3 was defined according to IMGT convention as the region running from the second conserved V-encoded cysteine to the conserved J-encoded phenylalanine. The earlier analysis of 500 to 650 of the donors excluded any sequence lacking an unambiguous match to a single V gene segment. An earlier analysis of 587 of the donors called V segments functional above 56.7% productive rearrangements and segregating when the between-donor standard deviation exceeded 5%. A statistical classification framework was built for diagnosing cytomegalovirus status from the catalog of TCR beta chain sequences. A later analysis assigned V and J genes by comparing TCR nucleotide sequences with IMGT/GENE-DB human TR gene sequences. In a later analysis, CDR3 sequences and most-parsimonious VDJ recombination scenarios were assigned using the TCRdist pipeline. A later analysis defined each TCR beta chain by its CDR3 amino acid sequence plus V-gene family, and excluded reads lacking a unique V-gene family. A later analysis removed roughly 590 highly shared, low-generation-probability nucleotide sequences to deal with suspected cross-contamination and a sequencing artifact. In a later analysis, a clonal expansion index was calculated for each public chain from normalized within-repertoire ranks of inferred template counts. In a later analysis, generation probabilities were computed using a VDJ recombination model fitted to out-of-frame rearrangements, and the results were checked against IGoR. A later analysis scored TCR-TCR, TCR-HLA and TCR-CMV co-occurrence with hypergeometric tests, applying a repertoire-size bias correction to TCR pairs. False discovery rates were estimated in a later analysis by permuting HLA or CMV assignments 20 times. In a later analysis, co-occurring TCRs were grouped with DBSCAN, and TCRdist sequence similarity was added when clustering was performed within HLA-allele-positive subsets. Repertoires with fewer than 30,000 or more than 120,000 public chains, plus five repertoires with anomalous nucleotide sharing, were excluded from co-occurrence clustering. TCRdb carries this immuneACCESS record with in-frame sequences only. Its versions omit some clonotypes, under half of them owing to an unresolved V gene in the studies checked, with the rest unexplained. D and trimming come from the DNA, and the V and J calls and clone size come from that table. This sample comprises roughly 200,000 clones, roughly 70% of them detected only once. Over 1.5% of the sample lies in the top ten.

The chain links TRBV4-2 with TRBJ1-4, and 10 junctional nucleotides match TRBD1. This receptor was identified in a woman aged 25 to 39 in good health and CMV-seronegative. Sequenced material: PBMCs. The CDR3: CASSLRQGAPEKLFF. The nucleotide sequence is given as TGTGCCAGCAGCCTAAGACAGGGGGCTCCTGAAAAACTGTTTTTT.